This T cell receptor beta chain derives from a study of cytomegalovirus exposure and HLA in healthy donors. A multiplex PCR was run with 60 Vbeta primers and 13 Jbeta primers. Using immunoSEQ multiplex PCR, the repertoire was profiled, and TCRdb retains in-frame clones only, with some absent. The profile covers some 190,000 clones, with 81% appearing a single time and roughly 3.2% taken by the ten largest. The CDR3 is 14 amino acids. Trimming took 6 bases from V and 1 from J; bases not matched to a gene: 1. The germline V gene encodes CDR1 MDHEN and CDR2 SYDVKM. General study findings and limits: Donors belonging to an Asian-associated ancestry cluster reportedly showed fewer N-insertions in productive TCRs than the approximately 680-donor mean, according to what a later analysis found. Rare sequences made up most TCRs, while some public TCRs were found in many donors. Analyses of presence and absence presupposed an approximately uniform sequencing depth across donors.

Nominally healthy donors were sampled, though unrecorded immune exposures were likely. Worth noting for this clone: No antigen is known for it.

The V call is TRBV28, the J call TRBJ1-4; 8 bases line up with TRBD1. Input material: PBMCs. This sequence originates from a man aged 40-49 years in good health and CMV-seropositive. The CDR3 DNA is TGTGCCAGCAGGGACAGGGTAACTAATGAAAAACTGTTTTTT. This codes for CASRDRVTNEKLFF.